Here is one T cell receptor beta chain with its context. This clonotype was recorded once. Its antigen is not yet known. One base away there is no much larger clone; base qualities are not given. One read amounts to weak evidence. This specimen belongs to a study of T cells in Graves' hyperthyroidism and ophthalmopathy (dated by TCRdb to between 2019 and 2020). Concerning the study at large: Peripheral blood samples were taken at initial diagnosis, before any treatment was given. A discovery cohort of about a hundred patients, about 44 with Graves' ophthalmopathy and 55 to 65 with stable Graves' hyperthyroidism, was used to find distinguishing TCR V-J signatures. For training and testing, the 100 or so patients in the discovery cohort were randomly divided in a 7:3 ratio. Prospective prediction of ophthalmopathy was tested in an independent validation cohort consisting of about 20 hyperthyroidism patients and over 15 patients who later progressed to ophthalmopathy. After blood sampling, hyperthyroidism patients were treated with methimazole at a starting dose of 30 mg daily, and ophthalmopathy patients were treated with high-dose intravenous methylprednisolone. The study also compared thyroid tissue and blood T-cell repertoires from about six Graves' hyperthyroidism patients. The paper describes TCR Vbeta CDR3 sequencing of 120 to 150 peripheral blood samples, made up of fewer than 50 ophthalmopathy patients, around 78 hyperthyroidism patients and roughly 17 progressor patients.

What the authors observed across the whole study: Most expanded thyroid clonotypes (frequency above 0.001) were also found in blood, which suggests that blood repertoires may mirror thyroid immune responses. In validation, the model predicted progression to ophthalmopathy with approximately 71% sensitivity and approximately 78% specificity, a median of about 6 months before onset. A 13 V-J signature model separated ophthalmopathy from stable hyperthyroidism, with over 85% sensitivity and roughly 84% specificity in cross-validation and 80%/75% in testing. Sample size was not statistically predetermined, and investigators were not blinded to group allocation.

Amplification of TCR beta CDR3 regions was carried out from RNA transcripts. For the first round of RT-PCR on the TCR CDR3, the HTBI primer set was used together with the Qiagen OneStep RT-PCR kit. A second multiplex PCR round built the libraries, followed by size selection and purification. Sequencing of the libraries was done on an Illumina HiSeq2000 using paired-end 100 bp reads. From the authors' description of their analysis: SOAPnuke was used to process the raw data, throwing out any read that contained adapters or uncalled bases, had a mean Phred below 15, or lacked an exact constant-primer or identifier match. High-quality paired reads were merged with COPE v1.2.5, and unique nucleotide sequences were defined as clonotypes. Clonotypes were aligned to IMGT TRBV, TRBD and TRBJ reference segments using MiTCR v1.1. Only V-J combinations with frequency above 0.0001, covering 99% to 99.2% of repertoires, were analysed. A TCS score was defined as the ratio of F50 (clonal expansion) to E x V (chaos), with BLOSUM62-based TCRdist applied between CDR3 peptides within each V-J. Welch's t-statistics and random forest reduced several hundred V-J features to some 14, which were used in a naive Bayes classifier (R e1071). The public reads were run again by TCRdb, first through fastp at Q25 and then through MiXCR, and only productive beta chains were kept. Here each entry gathers all rows of one CDR3 protein and keeps the most common genes and DNA. None of the V and J calls come from the authors' own analysis; TCRdb made them. The sample records some 500,000 distinct CDR3 sequences, less than 25% of which are singletons. The ten largest account for around 11% of the sample.

Ophthalmopathy patients had moderately to severely active disease, with a Clinical Activity Score of 3 or more, a NOSPECS grade of 4 or more, and a disease duration of less than 3 months. Exclusion was applied to patients with uncontrolled infections, other autoimmune diseases, pregnancy or lactation. Diagnoses were based on clinical symptoms, serum thyroxine and TRAb, thyroid ultrasound and orbital computed tomography. Ficoll-Paque density gradient centrifugation was used to isolate PBMCs from 8 to 10 ml of fresh peripheral blood. Trizol reagent was used to extract total RNA, and RNA quality was then checked on an Agilent 2100 Bioanalyzer. For CDR1 and CDR2, the germline V gene lists SGHAT and FQNNGV. Spanning cysteine to phenylalanine, the CDR3 consists of 17 amino acids. CDR3 DNA is the only sequence kept; it has 51 bases, read in frame from the first base. V is shortened by 5 bases, J by 1 base, and the region joining them spans 19 bases.

Recombination joined TRBV11-2 with TRBJ2-3; no D gene is confidently identified. The sequence was collected from a woman in her twenties or thirties with Graves' ophthalmopathy. What was sequenced was blood. For the CDR3, the sequence is CASSPLRRNPGTDTQYF. The DNA is as follows: TGTGCCAGCAGCCCCCTCCGGAGAAACCCCGGCACAGATACGCAGTATTTT.